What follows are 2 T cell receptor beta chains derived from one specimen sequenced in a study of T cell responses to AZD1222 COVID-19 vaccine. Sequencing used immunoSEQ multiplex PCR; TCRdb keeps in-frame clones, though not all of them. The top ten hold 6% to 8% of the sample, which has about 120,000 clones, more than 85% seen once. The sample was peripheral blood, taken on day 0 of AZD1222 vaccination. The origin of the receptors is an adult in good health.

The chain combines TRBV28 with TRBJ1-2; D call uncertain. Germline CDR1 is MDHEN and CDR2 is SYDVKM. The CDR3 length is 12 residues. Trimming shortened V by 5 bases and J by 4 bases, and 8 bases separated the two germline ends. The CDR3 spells CASSPTVYGYTF. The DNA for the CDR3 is TGTGCCAGCAGTCCTACGGTCTATGGCTACACCTTC.

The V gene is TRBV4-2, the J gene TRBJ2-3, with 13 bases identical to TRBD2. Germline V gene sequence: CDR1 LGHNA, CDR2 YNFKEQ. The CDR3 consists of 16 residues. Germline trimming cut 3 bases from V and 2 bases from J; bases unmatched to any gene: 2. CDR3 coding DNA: TGTGCCAGCAGCCAGGGGACTAGCGGGAACACAGATACGCAGTATTTT. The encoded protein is CASSQGTSGNTDTQYF.